The sequence of this T cell receptor (beta chain) was determined in a study of blood T cell repertoires in COVID-19. Study as a whole: PBMCs, B-cell-depleted T cells, or T cells were the source of the cDNA or gDNA that made up the material.

Assay: immunoSEQ multiplex PCR; the TCRdb copy retains only in-frame clones and omits some. The sample holds a few hundred thousand clones; around nine tenths are singletons and the top ten take 3% to 4%. Followed longitudinally, the Seattle patients had been enrolled during active infection. This clonotype originated in a woman in her fifties or sixties with COVID-19, enrolled during active disease. Sequenced input: peripheral blood.

The CDR3 sequence: CASSPGTGVLNQPQHF. The CDR3 DNA sequence: TGCGCCAGCAGCCCCGGGACAGGGGTACTCAATCAGCCCCAGCATTTT. This chain uses TRBV5-1 with TRBJ1-5; 10 nucleotides match TRBD1. The CDR3 is 16 amino acids. The germline CDR1 and CDR2 sequences are SGHRS and YFSETQ. After removal of 4 bases from V and 3 bases from J, the junction contained 7 bases not matched to a gene.